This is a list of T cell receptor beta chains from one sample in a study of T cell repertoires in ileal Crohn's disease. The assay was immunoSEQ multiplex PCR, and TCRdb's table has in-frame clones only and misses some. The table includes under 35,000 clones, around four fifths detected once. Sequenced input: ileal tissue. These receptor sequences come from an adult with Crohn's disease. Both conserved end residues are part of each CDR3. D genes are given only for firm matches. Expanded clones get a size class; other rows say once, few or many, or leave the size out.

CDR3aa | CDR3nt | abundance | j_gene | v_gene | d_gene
CASSRRTSGQETQYF | TGTGCCAGCAGCCGGCGAACGAGCGGGCAAGAGACCCAGTACTTC | once | TRBJ2-5 | TRBV5-6 | -
CASKYGNAIQYF | TGTGCCAGCAAGTACGGTAACGCGATTCAGTACTTC | - | TRBJ2-4 | TRBV6-1 | -
CASSLYRVWVAGTEAFF | TGTGCCAGCAGTTTATACAGGGTATGGGTGGCGGGCACTGAAGCTTTCTTT | - | TRBJ1-1 | TRBV27 | -
CSVAGRADPNTEAFF | TGCAGCGTTGCCGGGAGAGCCGATCCGAACACTGAAGCTTTCTTT | - | TRBJ1-1 | TRBV29-1 | -
CAITNPGLAKDGELFF | TGTGCCATCACAAACCCGGGACTAGCCAAGGACGGGGAGCTGTTTTTT | - | TRBJ2-2 | TRBV2 | TRBD2
CASSAPGQGSYGYTF | TGTGCCAGCAGTGCTCCGGGACAGGGATCCTATGGCTACACCTTC | few | TRBJ1-2 | TRBV25-1 | TRBD1
CASSLIIDKKETQYF | TGTGCCAGCAGCTTAATAATAGACAAGAAAGAGACCCAGTACTTC | - | TRBJ2-5 | TRBV7-9 | -
CSAWEGEGYGYTF | TGCAGCGCCTGGGAGGGAGAAGGGTATGGCTACACCTTC | - | TRBJ1-2 | TRBV29-1 | -
CASGFSSSYEQYF | TGTGCTAGTGGTTTTAGTAGTTCCTACGAGCAGTACTTC | - | TRBJ2-7 | TRBV12-5 | -
CASSGTGTGIGDTQYF | TGTGCCAGCAGCGGAACCGGGACAGGGATAGGAGATACGCAGTATTTT | - | TRBJ2-3 | TRBV11-2 | TRBD1
CASSERRGFYYEQYF | TGTGCCAGCAGTGAAAGGCGGGGTTTCTATTACGAGCAGTACTTC | - | TRBJ2-7 | TRBV6-1 | -
CASSLGTGEMSNQPQHF | TGTGCCAGCAGCTTGGGAACAGGGGAAATGAGCAATCAGCCCCAGCATTTT | - | TRBJ1-5 | TRBV5-6 | TRBD1
CASSPNEGRRGVQYF | TGTGCCAGCAGCCCCAACGAGGGCCGTCGGGGGGTGCAGTACTTC | - | TRBJ2-7 | TRBV5-6 | TRBD2
CASTAPGAEETQYF | TGCGCCAGTACGGCCCCAGGGGCCGAAGAGACCCAGTACTTC | - | TRBJ2-5 | TRBV5-1 | -
CASSRDRSGNTEAFF | TGTGCCAGCAGTCGGGACAGATCGGGGAACACTGAAGCTTTCTTT | - | TRBJ1-1 | TRBV2 | TRBD1
CASKGQGDTGELFF | TGTGCCAGCAAGGGACAGGGTGACACCGGGGAGCTGTTTTTT | - | TRBJ2-2 | TRBV6-4 | TRBD1
CSVQTGGYGYTF | TGCAGCGTACAGACAGGGGGGTATGGCTACACCTTC | - | TRBJ1-2 | TRBV29-1 | TRBD1
CASSLGGTGSETQYF | TGCGCCAGCAGCTTGGGGGGTACAGGGAGCGAGACCCAGTACTTC | - | TRBJ2-5 | TRBV5-1 | -
CSVAGSTNQPQHF | TGCAGCGTTGCCGGGAGCACCAATCAGCCCCAGCATTTT | - | TRBJ1-5 | TRBV29-1 | -
CASSLRAERTDTQYF | TGTGCCAGCAGTCTCAGGGCGGAACGCACAGATACGCAGTATTTT | once | TRBJ2-3 | TRBV27 | -
CAISELRGELFF | TGTGCCATCAGTGAACTACGCGGGGAGCTGTTTTTT | - | TRBJ2-2 | TRBV10-3 | -
CAIRPAGQQETQYF | TGTGCCATCAGGCCGGCTGGACAGCAAGAGACCCAGTACTTC | once | TRBJ2-5 | TRBV10-3 | -
CASRDVRGGTDTQYF | TGTGCCAGCAGGGATGTGCGGGGGGGGACAGATACGCAGTATTTT | - | TRBJ2-3 | TRBV2 | TRBD2
CATSRGLDRSYQPQHF | TGTGCCACCAGCAGAGGACTGGACAGGAGTTATCAGCCCCAGCATTTT | - | TRBJ1-5 | TRBV15 | TRBD1
CASSRDSATYEQYF | TGTGCCAGCAGTAGGGACTCGGCGACCTACGAGCAGTACTTC | - | TRBJ2-7 | TRBV2 | -
CASGLGGSWNTEAFF | TGTGCCAGTGGTCTAGGGGGCTCGTGGAACACTGAAGCTTTCTTT | - | TRBJ1-1 | TRBV19 | TRBD1
CASSLTDRGHEQYF | TGTGCCAGCAGCTTGACCGACAGGGGGCATGAGCAGTACTTC | - | TRBJ2-7 | TRBV11-2 | TRBD1
CAWSAGVYGYTF | TGTGCCTGGAGTGCGGGGGTCTATGGCTACACCTTC | - | TRBJ1-2 | TRBV30 | -
CASSSGTSLGETQYF | TGCGCCAGCAGCTCCGGGACTAGCCTCGGGGAGACCCAGTACTTC | few | TRBJ2-5 | TRBV4-1 | TRBD2
CAWGRGRPDNEKLFF | TGTGCCTGGGGTAGAGGGCGCCCCGATAATGAAAAACTGTTTTTT | - | TRBJ1-4 | TRBV30 | -
CASSPSGYYEQYF | TGTGCCAGCAGCCCTAGCGGTTACTACGAGCAGTACTTC | once | TRBJ2-7 | TRBV7-9 | TRBD2
CASSRARGSAYEQYF | TGTGCCAGCAGTCGCGCCAGGGGGTCCGCCTACGAGCAGTACTTC | once | TRBJ2-7 | TRBV2 | TRBD1
CAWSARGGYEQYF | TGTGCCTGGAGTGCCCGGGGGGGCTACGAGCAGTACTTC | - | TRBJ2-7 | TRBV30 | TRBD2
CASSPTGGINIQYF | TGTGCCAGCTCACCAACGGGAGGTATTAACATTCAGTACTTC | - | TRBJ2-4 | TRBV18 | TRBD2
CASGPGQGQRAQYF | TGTGCCAGCGGACCGGGACAGGGACAAAGAGCGCAGTACTTC | - | TRBJ2-7 | TRBV7-2 | TRBD1
CASSNGRGVENEQYF | TGTGCCAGCAGTAACGGCAGGGGAGTAGAGAACGAGCAGTACTTC | - | TRBJ2-7 | TRBV25-1 | -
CASSDSFTGAYNEQFF | TGTGCCAGCAGTGACTCGTTCACAGGGGCTTACAATGAGCAGTTCTTC | - | TRBJ2-1 | TRBV6-4 | TRBD1
CASSATGMDSPLHF | TGTGCCAGCAGCGCAACAGGGATGGATTCACCCCTCCACTTT | - | TRBJ1-6 | TRBV9 | -
CASTLQGAHALHF | TGCGCCAGCACTCTACAGGGGGCCCACGCCCTCCACTTT | - | TRBJ1-6 | TRBV10-1 | TRBD1
CASSNFRGHSEKLFF | TGTGCCAGCAGTAACTTCAGGGGGCACAGTGAAAAACTGTTTTTT | - | TRBJ1-4 | TRBV27 | TRBD1
CASSSLGQGGTEAFF | TGTGCCAGCAGCTCCCTCGGACAGGGTGGAACTGAAGCTTTCTTT | - | TRBJ1-1 | TRBV7-6 | TRBD1
CASSLAGRPNTGELFF | TGCGCCAGCAGCTTGGCCGGGAGACCAAACACCGGGGAGCTGTTTTTT | - | TRBJ2-2 | TRBV5-1 | -
CASSLTSPTYEQYF | TGTGCCAGCAGCTTGACTAGCCCTACCTACGAGCAGTACTTC | - | TRBJ2-7 | TRBV7-9 | TRBD2
CASSRLAGGRGYEQYF | TGTGCCAGCAGCAGACTAGCGGGAGGTAGGGGCTACGAGCAGTACTTC | - | TRBJ2-7 | TRBV7-6 | TRBD2
CASNPSGTQETQYF | TGTGCCAGCAACCCTAGCGGAACTCAAGAGACCCAGTACTTC | - | TRBJ2-5 | TRBV9 | TRBD2
CASSLASGRTDTQYF | TGCGCCAGCAGCTTGGCTAGCGGGAGAACAGATACGCAGTATTTT | - | TRBJ2-3 | TRBV5-1 | TRBD2
CAPGTSGEGDEQFF | TGTGCCCCGGGGACTAGCGGGGAAGGGGATGAGCAGTTCTTC | - | TRBJ2-1 | TRBV10-3 | TRBD2
CAINSPGTGELFF | TGTGCCATCAATAGCCCCGGCACCGGGGAGCTGTTTTTT | - | TRBJ2-2 | TRBV10-3 | -
CASSYGQGAVNTIYF | TGCGCCAGCAGTTATGGACAGGGGGCCGTAAACACCATATATTTT | - | TRBJ1-3 | TRBV5-1 | TRBD1
CASSTSGSYNEQFF | TGTGCCAGCAGTACTAGCGGGTCCTACAATGAGCAGTTCTTC | - | TRBJ2-1 | TRBV5-6 | TRBD2
CASSLLGGGAGNEQFF | TGTGCCAGCAGCTTATTGGGCGGGGGGGCAGGCAATGAGCAGTTCTTC | - | TRBJ2-1 | TRBV7-9 | TRBD2
CSGEASDIQYF | TGCAGTGGAGAGGCCTCCGACATTCAGTACTTC | - | TRBJ2-4 | TRBV20-1 | -
CASSLGGTSGRIPYEQYF | TGCGCCAGCAGCTTGGGAGGGACTAGCGGGAGGATCCCCTACGAGCAGTACTTC | - | TRBJ2-7 | TRBV5-1 | TRBD2
CASSQDKEPYWPQHF | TGTGCCAGCAGCCAAGATAAAGAGCCCTATTGGCCCCAGCATTTT | - | TRBJ1-5 | TRBV4-2 | -
CAWSLLGGASTYEQYF | TGTGCCTGGAGTCTCCTCGGGGGGGCGAGCACCTACGAGCAGTACTTC | - | TRBJ2-7 | TRBV30 | TRBD2
CASHPGTNYEQYF | TGTGCCAGCCACCCCGGGACTAACTACGAGCAGTACTTC | - | TRBJ2-7 | TRBV5-6 | TRBD2
CSARTALNYGYTF | TGCAGCGCCAGGACAGCACTTAACTATGGCTACACCTTC | - | TRBJ1-2 | TRBV29-1 | -
CASSLDSSYNSPLHF | TGTGCCAGCAGCTTGGACAGCTCCTATAATTCACCCCTCCACTTT | once | TRBJ1-6 | TRBV7-2 | -
CASREGRTPGGEKLFF | TGTGCCAGCAGGGAGGGACGGACTCCCGGTGGGGAAAAACTGTTTTTT | - | TRBJ1-4 | TRBV2 | -